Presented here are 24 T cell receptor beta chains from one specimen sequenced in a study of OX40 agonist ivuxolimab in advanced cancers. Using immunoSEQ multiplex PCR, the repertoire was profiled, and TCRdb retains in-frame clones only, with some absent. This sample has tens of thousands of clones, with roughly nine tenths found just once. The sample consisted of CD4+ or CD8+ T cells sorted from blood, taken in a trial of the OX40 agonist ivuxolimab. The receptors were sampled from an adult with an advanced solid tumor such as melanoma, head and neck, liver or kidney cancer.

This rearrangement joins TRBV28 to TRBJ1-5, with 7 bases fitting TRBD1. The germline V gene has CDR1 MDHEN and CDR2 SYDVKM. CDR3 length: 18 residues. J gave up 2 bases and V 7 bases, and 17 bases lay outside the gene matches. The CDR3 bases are TGTGCCAGCACAGCCGTGACCCGAAGGGGGCTTGGCAATCAGCCCCAGCATTTT. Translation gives CASTAVTRRGLGNQPQHF.

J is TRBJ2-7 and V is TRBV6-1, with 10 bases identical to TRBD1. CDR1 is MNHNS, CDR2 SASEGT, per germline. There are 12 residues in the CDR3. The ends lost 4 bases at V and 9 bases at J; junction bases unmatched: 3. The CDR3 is CASSGQGAAQYF. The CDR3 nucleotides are TGTGCCAGCAGTGGACAGGGGGCAGCGCAGTACTTC.

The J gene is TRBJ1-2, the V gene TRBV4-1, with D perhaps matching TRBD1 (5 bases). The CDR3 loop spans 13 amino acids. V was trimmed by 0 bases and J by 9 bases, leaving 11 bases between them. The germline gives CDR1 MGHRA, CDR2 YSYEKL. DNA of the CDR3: TGCGCCAGCAGCCAAGAACTAGGGGCCCGCTACACCTTC. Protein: CASSQELGARYTF.

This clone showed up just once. The DNA of the CDR3 is TGTGCCAGCAGTTACGGGACAGCGAACACTGAAGCTTTCTTT. This codes for CASSYGTANTEAFF. The V call is TRBV6-5, the J call TRBJ1-1, with 7 bases fitting TRBD1. The CDR3 is 14 amino acids. Looked up from germline, CDR1 is MNHEY and CDR2 is SVGAGI. V shed 2 bases, J shed 1 base, and the junction held 1 base outside the gene matches.

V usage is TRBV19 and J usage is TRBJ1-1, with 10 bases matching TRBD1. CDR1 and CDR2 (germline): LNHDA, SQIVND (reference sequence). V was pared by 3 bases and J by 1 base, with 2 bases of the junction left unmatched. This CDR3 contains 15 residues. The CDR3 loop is CASSMGTGANTEAFF. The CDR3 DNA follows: TGTGCCAGTAGTATGGGGACAGGGGCGAACACTGAAGCTTTCTTT.

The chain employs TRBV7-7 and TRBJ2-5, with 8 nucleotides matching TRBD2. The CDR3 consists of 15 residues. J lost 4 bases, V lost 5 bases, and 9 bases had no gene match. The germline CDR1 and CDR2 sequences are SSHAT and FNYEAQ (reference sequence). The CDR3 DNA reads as TGTGCCAGCAGCCTGGCGGGAGGCCCAGGAGAGACCCAGTACTTC. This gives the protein CASSLAGGPGETQYF.

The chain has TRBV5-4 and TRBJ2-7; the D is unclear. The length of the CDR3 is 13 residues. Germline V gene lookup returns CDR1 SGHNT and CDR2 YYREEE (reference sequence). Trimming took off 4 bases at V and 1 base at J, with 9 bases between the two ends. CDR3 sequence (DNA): TGTGCCAGCAGCAACCTAACTTCCTACGAGCAGTACTTC. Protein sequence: CASSNLTSYEQYF. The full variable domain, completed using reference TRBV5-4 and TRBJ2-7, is ETGVTQSPTHLIKTRGQQVTLRCSSQSGHNTVSWYQQALGQGPQFIFQYYREEENGRGNFPPRFSGLQFPNYSSELNVNALELDDSALYLCASSNLTSYEQYFGPGTRLTVT.

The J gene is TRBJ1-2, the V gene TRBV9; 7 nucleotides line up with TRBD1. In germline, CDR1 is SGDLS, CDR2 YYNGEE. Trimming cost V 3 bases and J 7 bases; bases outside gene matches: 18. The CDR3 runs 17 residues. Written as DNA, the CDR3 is TGTGCCAGCAGCGCGCCCCCCGGAGAGGACAGGATGGGTGGCTACACCTTC. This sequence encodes CASSAPPGEDRMGGYTF.

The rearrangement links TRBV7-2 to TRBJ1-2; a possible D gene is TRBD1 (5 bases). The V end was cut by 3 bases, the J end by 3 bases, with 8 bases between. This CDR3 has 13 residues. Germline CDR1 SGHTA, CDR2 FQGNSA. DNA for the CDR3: TGTGCCAGCAGCTTGAACAGGCACTATGGCTACACCTTC. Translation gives CASSLNRHYGYTF. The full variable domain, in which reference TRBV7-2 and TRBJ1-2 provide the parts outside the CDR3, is GAGVSQSPSNKVTEKGKDVELRCDPISGHTALYWYRQSLGQGLEFLIYFQGNSAPDKSGLPSDRFSAERTGGSVSTLTIQRTQQEDSAVYLCASSLNRHYGYTFGSGTRLTVV.

CDR3 in DNA: TGTGCCAGCAGCCCCCAAATGGAGACTGGGGAAGCTTTCTTT. It encodes CASSPQMETGEAFF. This sequence joins TRBV14 and TRBJ1-1; D is unresolved. Trimming shortened V by 4 bases and J by 8 bases, and 17 bases separated the two germline ends. The germline CDR1 and CDR2 sequences are SGHDN and FVKESK. This CDR3 region has 14 residues. The full variable domain, completed using reference TRBV14 and TRBJ1-1, is EAGVTQFPSHSVIEKGQTVTLRCDPISGHDNLYWYRRVMGKEIKFLLHFVKESKQDESGMPNNRFLAERTGGTYSTLKVQPAELEDSGVYFCASSPQMETGEAFFGQGTRLTVV.

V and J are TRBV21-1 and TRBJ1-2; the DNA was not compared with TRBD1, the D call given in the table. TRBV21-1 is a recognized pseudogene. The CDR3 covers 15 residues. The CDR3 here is CASSKVRQGLYGYTF. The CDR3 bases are TGTGCCAGCAGCAAAGTGAGACAGGGACTCTATGGCTACACCTTC.

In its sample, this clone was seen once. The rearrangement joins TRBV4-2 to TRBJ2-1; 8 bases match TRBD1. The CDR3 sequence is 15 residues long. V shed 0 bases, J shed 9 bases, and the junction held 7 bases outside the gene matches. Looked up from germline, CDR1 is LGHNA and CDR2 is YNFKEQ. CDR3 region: CASSQDGQGVGEQFF. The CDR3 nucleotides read TGTGCCAGCAGCCAAGACGGACAGGGAGTAGGTGAGCAGTTCTTC.

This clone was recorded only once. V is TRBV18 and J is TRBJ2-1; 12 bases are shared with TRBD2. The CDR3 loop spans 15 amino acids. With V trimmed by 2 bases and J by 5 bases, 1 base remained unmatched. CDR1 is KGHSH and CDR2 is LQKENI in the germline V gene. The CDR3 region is CASSPRTSGNNEQFF. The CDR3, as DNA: TGTGCCAGCTCACCAAGGACTAGCGGGAACAATGAGCAGTTCTTC.

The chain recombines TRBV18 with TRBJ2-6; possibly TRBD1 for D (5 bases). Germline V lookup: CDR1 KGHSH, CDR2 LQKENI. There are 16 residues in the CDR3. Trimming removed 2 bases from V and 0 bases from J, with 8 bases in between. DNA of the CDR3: TGTGCCAGCTCACCAATCAGGGCCTCTGGGGCCAACGTCCTGACTTTC. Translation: CASSPIRASGANVLTF.

The CDR3 spells CASSPASGNYNEQFF. The CDR3 DNA is TGTGCCAGCTCACCGGCTAGCGGGAACTACAATGAGCAGTTCTTC. V is TRBV18 and J is TRBJ2-1; 9 bases fit TRBD2. The CDR3 covers 15 residues. Germline CDR1 KGHSH, CDR2 LQKENI. Trimming cost V 3 bases and J 3 bases; bases outside gene matches: 3. The whole variable domain, remainder taken from reference TRBV18 and TRBJ2-1, is NAGVMQNPRHLVRRRGQEARLRCSPMKGHSHVYWYRQLPEEGLKFMVYLQKENIIDESGMPKERFSAEFPKEGPSILRIQQVVRGDSAAYFCASSPASGNYNEQFFGPGTRLTVL.

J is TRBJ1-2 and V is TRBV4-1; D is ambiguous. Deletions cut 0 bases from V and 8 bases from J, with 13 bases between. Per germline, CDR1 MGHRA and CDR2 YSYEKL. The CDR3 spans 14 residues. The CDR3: CASSQDMEVGGYTF. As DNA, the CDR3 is TGCGCCAGCAGCCAAGATATGGAAGTGGGAGGCTACACCTTC.

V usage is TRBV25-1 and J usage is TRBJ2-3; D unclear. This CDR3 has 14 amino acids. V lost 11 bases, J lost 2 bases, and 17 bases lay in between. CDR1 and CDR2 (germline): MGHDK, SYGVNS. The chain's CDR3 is CAVRRNGLTDTQYF. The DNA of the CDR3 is TGTGCCGTGCGGAGAAACGGTCTCACAGATACGCAGTATTTT. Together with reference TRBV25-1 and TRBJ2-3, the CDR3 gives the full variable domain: EADIYQTPRYLVIGTGKKITLECSQTMGHDKMYWYQQDPGMELHLIHYSYGVNSTEKGDLSSESTVSRIRTEHFPLTLESARPSHTSQYLCAVRRNGLTDTQYFGPGTRLTVL.

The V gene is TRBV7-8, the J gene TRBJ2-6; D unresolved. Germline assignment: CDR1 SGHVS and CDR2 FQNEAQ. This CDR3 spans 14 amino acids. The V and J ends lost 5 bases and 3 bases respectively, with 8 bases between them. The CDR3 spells CASSPFVGANVLTF. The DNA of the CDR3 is TGTGCCAGCAGCCCATTCGTTGGGGCCAACGTCCTGACTTTC.

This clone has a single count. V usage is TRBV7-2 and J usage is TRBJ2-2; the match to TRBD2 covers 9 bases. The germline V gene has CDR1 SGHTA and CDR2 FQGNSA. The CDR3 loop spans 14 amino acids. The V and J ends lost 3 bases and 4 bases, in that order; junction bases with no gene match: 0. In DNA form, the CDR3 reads TGTGCCAGCAGCTTGACTAGCGGCACCGGGGAGCTGTTTTTT. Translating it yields CASSLTSGTGELFF.

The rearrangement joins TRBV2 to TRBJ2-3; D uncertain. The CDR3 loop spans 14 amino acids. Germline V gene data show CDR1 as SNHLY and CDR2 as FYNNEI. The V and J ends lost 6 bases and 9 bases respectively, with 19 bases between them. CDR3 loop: CASRPSGPRRTQYF. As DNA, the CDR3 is TGTGCCAGCAGGCCCTCCGGACCAAGGAGAACGCAGTATTTT.

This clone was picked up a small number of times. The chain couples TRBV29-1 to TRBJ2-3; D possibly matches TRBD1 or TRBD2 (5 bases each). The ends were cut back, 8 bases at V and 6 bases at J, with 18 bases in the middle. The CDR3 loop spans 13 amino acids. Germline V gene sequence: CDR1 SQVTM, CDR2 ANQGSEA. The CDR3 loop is CSSLGTSGDTQYF. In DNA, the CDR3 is TGCAGCTCCCTCGGGACCTCGGGGGATACGCAGTATTTT.

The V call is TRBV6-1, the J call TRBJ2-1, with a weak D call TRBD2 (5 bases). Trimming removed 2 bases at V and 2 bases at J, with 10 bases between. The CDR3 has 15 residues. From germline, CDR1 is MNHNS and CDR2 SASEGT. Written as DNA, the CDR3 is TGTGCCAGCAGTGAACAAAGCGGCCCCTACAATGAGCAGTTCTTC. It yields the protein CASSEQSGPYNEQFF.

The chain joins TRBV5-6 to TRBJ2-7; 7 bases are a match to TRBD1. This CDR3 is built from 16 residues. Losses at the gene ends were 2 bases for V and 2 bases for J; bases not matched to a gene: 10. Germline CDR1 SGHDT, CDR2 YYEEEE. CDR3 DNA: TGTGCCAGCAGCTTTCTCACAGGGGATTTACCCTACGAGCAGTACTTC. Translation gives CASSFLTGDLPYEQYF.

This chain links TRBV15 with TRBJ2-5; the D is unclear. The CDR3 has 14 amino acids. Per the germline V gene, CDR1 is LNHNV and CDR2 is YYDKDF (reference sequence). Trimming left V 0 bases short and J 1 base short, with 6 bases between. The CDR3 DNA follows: TGTGCCACCAGCAGAGATCGCGCCCAAGAGACCCAGTACTTC. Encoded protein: CATSRDRAQETQYF.